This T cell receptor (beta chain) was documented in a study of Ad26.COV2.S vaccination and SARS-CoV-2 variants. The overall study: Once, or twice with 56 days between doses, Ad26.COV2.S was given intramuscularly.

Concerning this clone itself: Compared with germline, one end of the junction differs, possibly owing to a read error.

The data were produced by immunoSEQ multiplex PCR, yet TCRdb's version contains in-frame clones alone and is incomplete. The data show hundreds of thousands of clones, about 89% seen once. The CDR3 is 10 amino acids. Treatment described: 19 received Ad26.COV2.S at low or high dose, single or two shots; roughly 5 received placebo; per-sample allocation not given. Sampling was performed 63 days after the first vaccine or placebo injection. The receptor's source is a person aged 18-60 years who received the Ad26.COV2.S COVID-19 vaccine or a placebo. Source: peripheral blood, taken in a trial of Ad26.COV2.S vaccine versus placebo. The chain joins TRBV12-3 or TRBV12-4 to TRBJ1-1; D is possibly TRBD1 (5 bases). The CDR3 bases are TGTGCCAGCAGTGGGGGGTCGAGAACCTTT. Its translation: CASSGGSRTF.